This is a list of T cell receptor beta chains from one sample in a study of regulatory dendritic cells for organ transplantation. Method: immunoSEQ multiplex PCR; TCRdb's copy keeps in-frame clones and lacks some. Among roughly 34,000 clones, 85% to 90% were seen once, and the ten largest hold over 0.06%. The sample comprised naive CD4+ T cells from blood. These TCRs come from a human donor in good health. Each CDR3 is given with its conserved first and last residue. The D gene is left open where the match is weak. Size values are once, few and many counts, or a class for expanded clones, and some rows have none.

D	size	V	J	CDR3	DNA
NA	NA	TRBV2	TRBJ2-4	CASSEFTRNIQYF	TGTGCCAGCAGTGAATTCACTAGAAACATTCAGTACTTC
NA	NA	TRBV6-5	TRBJ2-3	CAISRGRVDTQYF	TGTGCCATAAGCCGGGGTAGAGTAGATACGCAGTATTTT
NA	NA	TRBV5-1	TRBJ2-3	CASSYTSQDTQYF	TGCGCCAGCAGCTATACTAGTCAAGATACGCAGTATTTT
NA	once	TRBV7-2	TRBJ1-1	CASSLAGYTEAFF	TGTGCCAGCAGCTTAGCAGGGTACACTGAAGCTTTCTTT
NA	NA	TRBV9	TRBJ2-3	CASTSGHSTDTQYF	TGTGCCAGCACGTCAGGTCATAGCACAGATACGCAGTATTTT
TRBD2	NA	TRBV9	TRBJ2-3	CASSPLAGGVGDTQYF	TGTGCCAGCAGCCCCCTAGCGGGGGGCGTGGGAGATACGCAGTATTTT
TRBD1	NA	TRBV4-2	TRBJ2-5	CASRTGQEETQYF	TGTGCCAGCAGGACAGGGCAGGAGGAGACCCAGTACTTC
NA	NA	TRBV6-5	TRBJ1-4	CASKGQKYKKLFF	TGTGCCAGCAAGGGCCAGAAGTACAAAAAACTGTTTTTT
TRBD1	NA	TRBV5-4	TRBJ1-1	CASSYPKGAKGTEAFF	TGTGCCAGCAGCTACCCTAAGGGGGCGAAGGGGACTGAAGCTTTCTTT
NA	NA	TRBV4-1	TRBJ2-2	CASASRRGLGDTGELFF	TGCGCCAGCGCCAGCCGCAGGGGCTTAGGGGACACCGGGGAGCTGTTTTTT
NA	NA	TRBV6-6	TRBJ1-6	CASATGRLNSPLHF	TGTGCCAGCGCAACAGGGCGCCTTAATTCACCCCTCCACTTT
TRBD2	NA	TRBV5-1	TRBJ2-7	CASSLAGASYEQYF	TGCGCCAGCAGCTTAGCGGGAGCCTCCTACGAGCAGTACTTC
NA	NA	TRBV30	TRBJ1-4	CAWSVSLRGFNEKLFF	TGTGCCTGGAGTGTTTCGCTCCGAGGGTTCAATGAAAAACTGTTTTTT
NA	NA	TRBV27	TRBJ1-4	CASSLNGANEKLFF	TGTGCCAGCAGTTTAAACGGGGCTAATGAAAAACTGTTTTTT
NA	NA	TRBV28	TRBJ2-7	CASSLTTGGEQYF	TGTGCCAGCAGTTTAACGACAGGCGGGGAGCAGTACTTC
NA	NA	TRBV6-5	TRBJ1-1	CASSYSSEAFF	TGTGCCAGCAGTTACTCTTCTGAAGCTTTCTTT
NA	NA	TRBV7-8	TRBJ1-2	CASSLAWPGEDYGYTF	TGTGCCAGCAGCTTAGCGTGGCCAGGGGAAGACTATGGCTACACCTTC
NA	NA	TRBV6-6	TRBJ2-7	CASSYGTPYEQYF	TGTGCCAGCAGCTACGGGACACCCTATGAGCAGTACTTC
NA	NA	TRBV9	TRBJ2-7	CASSATSTGRTYEQYF	TGTGCCAGCAGCGCAACCTCCACCGGACGGACCTACGAGCAGTACTTC
TRBD1	NA	TRBV9	TRBJ1-5	CASSRTGDQPQHF	TGTGCCAGCAGCAGGACAGGGGATCAGCCCCAGCATTTT
NA	once	TRBV28	TRBJ2-1	CASSLRPTYNEQFF	TGTGCCAGCAGTTTACGGCCGACCTACAATGAGCAGTTCTTC
NA	NA	TRBV19	TRBJ2-7	CASSISGPRVEQYF	TGTGCCAGTAGTATTAGCGGACCTCGGGTCGAGCAGTACTTC